The clone carrying this T cell receptor beta chain was observed a few times. As yet, its antigen is unknown. This sample stems from a study of tissue T cells after allogeneic stem cell transplantation. Overall study results and limits: Only a limited share of tissue TCRs appeared in blood or spleen. The patient cohort was small and clinically heterogeneous, with limited sampling depth. Anatomically similar tissues had similar TCR repertoires within each patient.

The table came from immunoSEQ multiplex PCR; TCRdb's copy has only in-frame clones and leaves some out. The sample holds approximately 3,200 clones, almost 70% seen once. Median post-mortem interval was about 9.8 hours for GI, liver, skin and lymphoid tissues. The CDR3 runs to 18 residues. Germline lookup yields CDR1 SEHNR and CDR2 FQNEAQ (reference sequence). Trimming took off 2 bases at V and 4 bases at J, with 23 bases between the two ends. The sequence derives from a male donor at least 60 years old with lung cancer. The rearrangement links TRBV7-9 to TRBJ1-2, with no clear D. The input for sequencing was tissue from the right colon, taken at autopsy. The CDR3 DNA sequence: TGTGCCAGCAGCTTAAACCCGGCATGGACTGGGCCTCTCTATGGCTACACCTTC. Amino acid sequence: CASSLNPAWTGPLYGYTF.